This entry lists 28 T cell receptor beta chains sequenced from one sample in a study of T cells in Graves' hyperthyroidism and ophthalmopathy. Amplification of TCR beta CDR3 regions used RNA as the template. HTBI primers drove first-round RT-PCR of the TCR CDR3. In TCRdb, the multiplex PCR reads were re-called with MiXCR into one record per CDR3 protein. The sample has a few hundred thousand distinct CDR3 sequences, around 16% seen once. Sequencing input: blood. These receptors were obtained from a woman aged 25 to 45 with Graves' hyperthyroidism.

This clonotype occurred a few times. CDR3 region: CASSAGTSGLYEQYF. In nucleotides, the CDR3 is TGTGCCAGCTCAGCCGGGACTAGCGGGTTATACGAGCAGTACTTC. This chain links TRBV18 with TRBJ2-7; 12 bases map to TRBD2. This CDR3 has 15 amino acids. The junction had 6 bases not matched to a gene; V was cut back by 5 bases and J by 4 bases. Germline assignment: CDR1 KGHSH and CDR2 LQKENI.

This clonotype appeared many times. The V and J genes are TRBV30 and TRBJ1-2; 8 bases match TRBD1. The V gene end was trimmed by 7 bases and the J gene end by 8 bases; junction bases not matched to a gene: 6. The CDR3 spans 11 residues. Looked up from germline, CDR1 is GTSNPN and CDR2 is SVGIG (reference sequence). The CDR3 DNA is TGTGCCTTCGACAGGGGTAGGGGCTACACCTTC. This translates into CAFDRGRGYTF.

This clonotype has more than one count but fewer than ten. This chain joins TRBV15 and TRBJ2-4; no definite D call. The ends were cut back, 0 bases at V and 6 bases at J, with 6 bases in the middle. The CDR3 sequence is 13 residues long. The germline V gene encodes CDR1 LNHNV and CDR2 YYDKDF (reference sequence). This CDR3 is CATSREMANIQYF. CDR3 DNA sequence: TGTGCCACCAGCAGAGAAATGGCAAACATTCAGTACTTC. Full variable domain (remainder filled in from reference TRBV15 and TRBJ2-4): DAMVIQNPRYQVTQFGKPVTLSCSQTLNHNVMYWYQQKSSQAPKLLFHYYDKDFNNEADTPDNFQSRRPNTSFCFLDIRSPGLGDTAMYLCATSREMANIQYFGAGTRLSVL.

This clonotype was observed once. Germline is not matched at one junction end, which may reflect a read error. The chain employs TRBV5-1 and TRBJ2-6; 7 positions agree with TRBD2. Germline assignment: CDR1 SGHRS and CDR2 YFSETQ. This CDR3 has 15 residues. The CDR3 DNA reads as TGCGCCAGCTCCGCCGGGAGGCCTGGGGCCAACGTCCTGGCTTTC. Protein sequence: CASSAGRPGANVLAF. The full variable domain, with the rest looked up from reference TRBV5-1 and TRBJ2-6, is KAGVTQTPRYLIKTRGQQVTLSCSPISGHRSVSWYQQTPGQGLQFLFEYFSETQRNKGNFPGRFSGRQFSNSRSEMNVSTLELGDSALYLCASSAGRPGANVLAFGAGSRLTVL.

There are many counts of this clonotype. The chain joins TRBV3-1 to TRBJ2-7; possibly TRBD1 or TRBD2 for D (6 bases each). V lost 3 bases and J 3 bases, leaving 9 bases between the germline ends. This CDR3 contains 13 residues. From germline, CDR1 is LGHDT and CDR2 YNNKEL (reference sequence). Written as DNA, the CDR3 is TGTGCCAGCAGCCAGAGGGGGGTCTACGAGCAGTACTTC. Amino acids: CASSQRGVYEQYF.

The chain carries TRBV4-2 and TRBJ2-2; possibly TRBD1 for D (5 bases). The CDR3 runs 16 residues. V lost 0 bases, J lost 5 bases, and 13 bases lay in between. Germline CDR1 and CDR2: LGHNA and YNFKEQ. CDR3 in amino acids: CASSQDSPRVTGELFF. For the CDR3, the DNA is TGTGCCAGCAGCCAAGACTCCCCCAGGGTTACCGGGGAGCTGTTTTTT.

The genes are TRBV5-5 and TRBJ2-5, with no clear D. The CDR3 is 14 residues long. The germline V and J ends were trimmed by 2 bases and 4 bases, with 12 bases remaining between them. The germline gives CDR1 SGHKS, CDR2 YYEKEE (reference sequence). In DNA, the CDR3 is TGTGCCAGCAGCTTTTTCTCAATGGGAGAGACCCAGTACTTC. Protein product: CASSFFSMGETQYF.

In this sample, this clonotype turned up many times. CDR3 sequence reads: CASSLYLEGPGELFF. The CDR3 region has the DNA TGTGCCAGCAGCTTATATCTGGAGGGCCCCGGGGAGCTGTTTTTT. This chain joins TRBV7-3 and TRBJ2-2; D is perhaps TRBD2 (6 bases). The germline CDR1 and CDR2 sequences are SGHTA and FQGTGA. Deletions cut 2 bases from V and 6 bases from J, with 13 bases between. This CDR3 is built from 15 residues.

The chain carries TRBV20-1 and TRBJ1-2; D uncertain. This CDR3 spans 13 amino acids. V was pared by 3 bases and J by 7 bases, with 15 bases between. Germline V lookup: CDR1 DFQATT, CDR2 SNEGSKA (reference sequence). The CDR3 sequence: CSASIDAGRGYTF. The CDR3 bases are TGCAGTGCTAGTATCGACGCGGGCCGTGGCTACACCTTC.

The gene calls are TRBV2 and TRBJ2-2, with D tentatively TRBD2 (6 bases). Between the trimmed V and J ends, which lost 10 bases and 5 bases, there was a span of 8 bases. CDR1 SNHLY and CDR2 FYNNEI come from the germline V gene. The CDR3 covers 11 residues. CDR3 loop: CAISGTGELFF. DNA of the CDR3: TGTGCCATTAGCGGAACCGGGGAGCTGTTTTTT.

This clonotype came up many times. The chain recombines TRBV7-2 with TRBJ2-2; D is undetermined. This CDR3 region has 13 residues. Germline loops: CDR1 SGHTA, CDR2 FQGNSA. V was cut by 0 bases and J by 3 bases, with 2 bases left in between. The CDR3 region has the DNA TGTGCCAGCAGCTTAGCGCACACCGGGGAGCTGTTTTTT. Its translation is CASSLAHTGELFF.

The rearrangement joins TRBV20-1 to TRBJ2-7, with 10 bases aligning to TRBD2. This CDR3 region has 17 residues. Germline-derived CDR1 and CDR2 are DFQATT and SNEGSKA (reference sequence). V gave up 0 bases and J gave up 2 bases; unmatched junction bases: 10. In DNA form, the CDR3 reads TGCAGTGCTAGAGATCTCGGAGGAGCGGGAGGGCCCTACGAGCAGTACTTC. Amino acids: CSARDLGGAGGPYEQYF.

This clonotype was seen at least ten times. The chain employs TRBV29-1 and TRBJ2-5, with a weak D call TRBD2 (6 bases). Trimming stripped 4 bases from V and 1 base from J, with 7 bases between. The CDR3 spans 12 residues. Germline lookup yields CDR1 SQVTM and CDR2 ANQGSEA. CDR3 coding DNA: TGCAGCGTTGGGAGGGTCCAAGAGACCCAGTACTTC. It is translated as CSVGRVQETQYF.

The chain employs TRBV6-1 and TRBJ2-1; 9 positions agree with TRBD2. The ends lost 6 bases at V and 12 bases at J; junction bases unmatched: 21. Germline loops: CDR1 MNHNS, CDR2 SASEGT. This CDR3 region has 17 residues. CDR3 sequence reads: CASSRLRGEREARVQFF. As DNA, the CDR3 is TGTGCCAGCAGCAGACTACGGGGGGAGCGGGAGGCCAGGGTGCAGTTCTTC.

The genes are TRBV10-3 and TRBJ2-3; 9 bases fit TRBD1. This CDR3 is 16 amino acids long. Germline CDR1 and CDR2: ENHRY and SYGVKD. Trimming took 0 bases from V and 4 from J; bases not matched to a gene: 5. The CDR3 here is CAISESSTGGPDTQYF. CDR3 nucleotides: TGTGCCATCAGTGAGTCCTCGACAGGGGGGCCAGATACGCAGTATTTT.

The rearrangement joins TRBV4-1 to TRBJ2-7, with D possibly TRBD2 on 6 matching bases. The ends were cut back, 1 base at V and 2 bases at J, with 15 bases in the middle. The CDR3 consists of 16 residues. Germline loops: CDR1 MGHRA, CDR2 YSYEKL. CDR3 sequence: CASSQAMGGITYEQYF. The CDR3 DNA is TGCGCCAGCAGCCAAGCTATGGGGGGTATTACCTACGAGCAGTACTTC.

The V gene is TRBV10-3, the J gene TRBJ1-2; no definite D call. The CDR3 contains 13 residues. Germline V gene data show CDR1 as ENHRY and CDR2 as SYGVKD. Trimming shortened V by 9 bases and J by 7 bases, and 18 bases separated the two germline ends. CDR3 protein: CAMRVALESGYTF. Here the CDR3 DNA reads TGTGCCATGCGGGTGGCTTTGGAATCTGGCTACACCTTC.

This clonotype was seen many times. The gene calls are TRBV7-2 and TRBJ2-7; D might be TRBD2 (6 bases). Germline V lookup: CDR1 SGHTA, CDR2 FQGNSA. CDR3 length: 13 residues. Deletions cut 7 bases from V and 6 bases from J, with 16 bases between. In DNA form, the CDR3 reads TGTGCCAGCAAACGTCTCGGGAGCCGCGAGCAGTACTTC. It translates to CASKRLGSREQYF.

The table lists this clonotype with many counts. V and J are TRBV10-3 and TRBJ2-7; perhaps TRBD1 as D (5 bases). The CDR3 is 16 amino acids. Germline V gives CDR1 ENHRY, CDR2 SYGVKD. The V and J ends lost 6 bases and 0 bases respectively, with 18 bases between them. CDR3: CAISRTGYNTSYEQYF. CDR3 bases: TGTGCCATCAGCAGAACAGGCTATAATACCTCCTACGAGCAGTACTTC.

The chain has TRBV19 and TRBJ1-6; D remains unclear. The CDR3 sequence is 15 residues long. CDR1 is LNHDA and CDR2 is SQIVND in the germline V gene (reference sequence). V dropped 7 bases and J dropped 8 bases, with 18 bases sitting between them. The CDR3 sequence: CASKPTGIYDSPLHF. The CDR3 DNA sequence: TGTGCCAGTAAACCGACGGGGATTTATGATTCACCCCTCCACTTT.

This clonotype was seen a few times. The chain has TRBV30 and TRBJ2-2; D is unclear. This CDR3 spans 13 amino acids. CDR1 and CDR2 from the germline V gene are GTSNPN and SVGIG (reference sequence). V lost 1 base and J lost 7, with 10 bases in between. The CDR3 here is CAWSAPALGELFF. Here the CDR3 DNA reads TGTGCCTGGAGTGCGCCGGCCCTCGGGGAGCTGTTTTTT.

The CDR3 here is CASSLIASGSSVEQFF. The CDR3 DNA reads TGCGCCAGCAGCTTGATCGCTAGCGGGAGCTCGGTTGAGCAGTTCTTC. The rearrangement links TRBV5-1 to TRBJ2-1, with 10 bases fitting TRBD2. The CDR3 runs 16 residues. Trimming at V came to 1 base and at J to 9 bases, leaving 10 bases not matched to a gene. CDR1 is SGHRS and CDR2 is YFSETQ in the germline V gene.

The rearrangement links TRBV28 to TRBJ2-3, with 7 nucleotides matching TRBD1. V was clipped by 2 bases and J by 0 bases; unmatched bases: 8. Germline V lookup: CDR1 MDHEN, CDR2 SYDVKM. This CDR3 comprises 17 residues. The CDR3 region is CASSLEVGGLSTDTQYF. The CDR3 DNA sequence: TGTGCCAGCAGTTTAGAAGTAGGGGGCCTTAGCACAGATACGCAGTATTTT.

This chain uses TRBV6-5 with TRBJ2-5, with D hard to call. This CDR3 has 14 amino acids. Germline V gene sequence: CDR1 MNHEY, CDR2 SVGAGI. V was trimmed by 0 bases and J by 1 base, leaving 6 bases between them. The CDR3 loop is CASSYSSVQETQYF. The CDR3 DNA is TGTGCCAGCAGTTACTCGTCAGTCCAAGAGACCCAGTACTTC.

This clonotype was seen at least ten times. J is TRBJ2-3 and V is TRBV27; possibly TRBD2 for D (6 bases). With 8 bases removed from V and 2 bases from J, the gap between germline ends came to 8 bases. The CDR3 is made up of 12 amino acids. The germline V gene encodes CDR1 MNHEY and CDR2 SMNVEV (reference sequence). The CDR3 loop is CASWTNTDTQYF. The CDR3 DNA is TGTGCCAGCTGGACTAACACAGATACGCAGTATTTT.

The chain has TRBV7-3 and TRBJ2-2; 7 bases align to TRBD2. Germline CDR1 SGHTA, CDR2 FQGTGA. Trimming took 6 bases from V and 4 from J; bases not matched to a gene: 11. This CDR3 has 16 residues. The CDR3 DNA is TGTGCCAGCAGTCCCAAAATGGCGGGAGTCACCGGGGAGCTGTTTTTT. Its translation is CASSPKMAGVTGELFF.

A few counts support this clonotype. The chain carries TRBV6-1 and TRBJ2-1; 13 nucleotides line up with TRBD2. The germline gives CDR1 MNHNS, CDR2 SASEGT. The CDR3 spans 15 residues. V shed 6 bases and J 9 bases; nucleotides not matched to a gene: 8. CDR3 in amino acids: CASSPGLAGSSEQFF. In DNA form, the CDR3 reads TGTGCCAGCAGCCCGGGACTAGCGGGAAGCAGTGAGCAGTTCTTC.

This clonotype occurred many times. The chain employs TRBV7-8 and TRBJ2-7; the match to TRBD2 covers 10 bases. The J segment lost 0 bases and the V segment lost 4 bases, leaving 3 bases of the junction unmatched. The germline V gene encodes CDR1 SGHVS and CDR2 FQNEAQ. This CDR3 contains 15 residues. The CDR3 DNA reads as TGTGCCAGCAGCTCATGGACTAGCGGCTCCTACGAGCAGTACTTC. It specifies CASSSWTSGSYEQYF.